The 25 T cell receptor beta chains presented below share a single source sample, sequenced in a study of blood T cell repertoires in COVID-19. Clones were sequenced by immunoSEQ multiplex PCR, and TCRdb holds only the in-frame ones, with some missing. The repertoire holds 140,000 or so clones, with 81% as singletons. The sequenced sample consisted of peripheral blood. All receptors come from a human donor in a cohort sampled during active COVID-19.

The chain links TRBV5-6 to TRBJ1-5; D unclear. From germline, CDR1 is SGHDT and CDR2 YYEEEE. This CDR3 comprises 12 residues. V lost 4 bases to trimming and J lost 2 bases, with 4 bases between them. DNA of the CDR3: TGTGCCAGCAGCGCGGGCAATCAGCCCCAGCATTTT. Its protein product is CASSAGNQPQHF.

This chain joins TRBV7-3 and TRBJ2-5, with D uncertain. CDR1 is SGHTA and CDR2 is FQGTGA in the germline V gene. Trimming cost V 5 bases and J 0 bases, with 7 bases left between them. The CDR3 loop spans 13 amino acids. CDR3 protein: CASSRAYQETQYF. CDR3 DNA: TGTGCCAGCAGCCGAGCATACCAAGAGACCCAGTACTTC.

The V and J genes are TRBV9 and TRBJ2-7; 10 bases fit TRBD2. The CDR3 length is 16 residues. CDR1 and CDR2 (germline): SGDLS, YYNGEE. V dropped 0 bases and J dropped 6; count of bases not matched to a gene: 9. CDR3 amino acids: CASSVGLAGVLREQYF. The CDR3 nucleotides are TGTGCCAGCAGCGTAGGTCTAGCGGGAGTACTCCGCGAGCAGTACTTC.

The genes are TRBV5-5 and TRBJ2-7, with 7 bases matching TRBD1. Germline V CDR1 and CDR2: SGHKS, YYEKEE (reference sequence). Trimming took 0 bases from V and 3 from J; bases not matched to a gene: 6. The CDR3 extends over 15 amino acids. The CDR3 sequence: CASSLAWDRYYEQYF. The DNA of the CDR3 is TGTGCCAGCAGCTTGGCCTGGGACAGATACTACGAGCAGTACTTC.

The chain combines TRBV14 with TRBJ1-2, with TRBD1 identical over 9 bases. J lost 4 bases, V lost 4 bases, and 7 bases had no gene match. CDR1 and CDR2 (germline): SGHDN, FVKESK. This CDR3 comprises 15 residues. The CDR3, as DNA: TGTGCCAGCAGCCTACCGGGACAGGGACTCTATGGCTACACCTTC. The encoded protein is CASSLPGQGLYGYTF.

The chain links TRBV5-1 to TRBJ1-2, with 7 nucleotides matching TRBD1. The junction had 5 bases not matched to a gene; V was cut back by 2 bases and J by 7 bases. Germline CDR1 and CDR2: SGHRS and YFSETQ. This CDR3 has 13 amino acids. CDR3 sequence: CASSLSTGLGYTF. The CDR3 DNA follows: TGCGCCAGCAGCTTATCGACAGGGCTTGGCTACACCTTC.

This chain links TRBV7-2 with TRBJ2-7; 10 bases fit TRBD1. The V gene end was trimmed by 5 bases and the J gene end by 4 bases; junction bases not matched to a gene: 5. The CDR3 is made up of 14 amino acids. Germline V gives CDR1 SGHTA, CDR2 FQGNSA. This CDR3 reads CASSKPGQGYEQYF. In DNA, the CDR3 is TGTGCCAGCAGCAAACCGGGACAGGGGTACGAGCAGTACTTC.

The genes are TRBV7-2 and TRBJ2-7, with 9 bases identical to TRBD1. The CDR3 contains 14 residues. The ends lost 5 bases at V and 4 bases at J; junction bases unmatched: 6. Germline CDR1 reads SGHTA; CDR2 reads FQGNSA. The CDR3 DNA is TGTGCCAGCAGCCGGCGGGACAGGGTTTACGAGCAGTACTTC. Its protein is CASSRRDRVYEQYF.

This chain connects TRBV11-1 to TRBJ2-7; tentative D call: TRBD1 (6 bases). The germline V and J ends were trimmed by 5 bases and 6 bases, with 8 bases remaining between them. CDR1 is SGHAT and CDR2 is FQDESV in the germline V gene (reference sequence). This CDR3 comprises 11 residues. This CDR3 reads CASSLRGEQYF. Here the CDR3 DNA reads TGTGCCAGCAGCCTCAGGGGCGAGCAGTACTTC.

J is TRBJ1-5 and V is TRBV11-2; D call uncertain. V lost 1 base, J lost 9 bases, and 16 bases lay in between. Per the germline V gene, CDR1 is SGHAT and CDR2 is FQNNGV. CDR3 length equals 15 residues. The CDR3 nucleotides read TGTGCCAGCAGCTTAGGGCCAGGCGTCCAATGGCCCCAGCATTTT. Its protein product is CASSLGPGVQWPQHF. Full variable domain (remainder filled in from reference TRBV11-2 and TRBJ1-5): EAGVAQSPRYKIIEKRQSVAFWCNPISGHATLYWYQQILGQGPKLLIQFQNNGVVDDSQLPKDRFSAERLKGVDSTLKIQPAKLEDSAVYLCASSLGPGVQWPQHFGDGTRLSIL.

V usage is TRBV5-4 and J usage is TRBJ2-7; 8 positions match TRBD1. V shed 4 bases, J shed 2 bases, and the junction held 5 bases outside the gene matches. Germline loops: CDR1 SGHNT, CDR2 YYREEE (reference sequence). The CDR3 consists of 14 residues. CDR3 sequence reads: CASSLDRGPYEQYF. The CDR3 DNA reads TGTGCCAGCAGCCTAGACAGGGGACCCTACGAGCAGTACTTC.

This chain connects TRBV15 to TRBJ2-7, with 12 bases matching TRBD2. The CDR3 covers 16 residues. Germline loops: CDR1 LNHNV, CDR2 YYDKDF (reference sequence). Germline trimming cut 1 base from V and 3 bases from J; bases unmatched to any gene: 4. In nucleotides, the CDR3 is TGTGCCACCAGCAGAGCCAGACTAGCGGGAGTCTACGAGCAGTACTTC. Protein sequence: CATSRARLAGVYEQYF.

The rearrangement uses TRBV4-3 and TRBJ1-4; D possibly corresponds to TRBD1 (6 bases). The germline V gene has CDR1 LGHNA and CDR2 YSLEER. Trimming removed 0 bases at V and 4 bases at J, with 18 bases between. This CDR3 has 18 residues. The CDR3 protein is CASSQDLPRGAGNEKLFF. The CDR3 DNA sequence: TGCGCCAGCAGCCAAGATCTCCCTCGGGGGGCCGGTAATGAAAAACTGTTTTTT.

This clone was found a few times. This chain connects TRBV6-6 to TRBJ2-1; the D is unclear. Trimming took off 4 bases at V and 2 bases at J, with 3 bases between the two ends. The CDR3 extends over 12 amino acids. Germline V gene lookup returns CDR1 MNHNY and CDR2 SVGAGI (reference sequence). The CDR3 coding sequence is TGTGCCAGCAGTTCCACCTACAATGAGCAGTTCTTC. It specifies CASSSTYNEQFF.

The V call is TRBV13, the J call TRBJ2-7, with 12 positions matching TRBD2. Trimming removed 5 bases from V and 3 bases from J; junction bases left unmatched: 11. In germline, CDR1 is PRHDT, CDR2 FYEKMQ (reference sequence). The CDR3 is 17 residues long. This CDR3 reads CASSAIASGRAIYEQYF. DNA of the CDR3: TGTGCCAGCAGCGCCATTGCTAGCGGGAGGGCCATCTACGAGCAGTACTTC.

This chain connects TRBV11-3 to TRBJ2-1, with 9 bases fitting TRBD2. V was pared by 4 bases and J by 0 bases, with 4 bases of the junction left unmatched. Germline values: CDR1 SGHNT, CDR2 YENEEA. This CDR3 has 16 amino acids. CDR3 DNA sequence: TGTGCCAGCAGCTCGTTTAGCGGGAGCTCCTACAATGAGCAGTTCTTC. As protein: CASSSFSGSSYNEQFF.

This chain links TRBV28 with TRBJ1-4, with D maybe TRBD1 (6 bases). The CDR3 sequence is 17 residues long. CDR1 and CDR2 from the germline V gene are MDHEN and SYDVKM. Deletions cut 4 bases from V and 0 bases from J, with 15 bases between. In nucleotides, the CDR3 is TGTGCCAGCAGTTCGTCCCGACAGGTTGCAACTAATGAAAAACTGTTTTTT. Its translation: CASSSSRQVATNEKLFF.

The CDR3 sequence is CASSHYRDRSSYEQYF. DNA for the CDR3: TGTGCCAGCAGTCACTACCGGGACAGGTCCTCCTACGAGCAGTACTTC. V usage is TRBV28 and J usage is TRBJ2-7; TRBD1 agrees at 8 bases. The V and J ends lost 5 bases and 0 bases, in that order; junction bases with no gene match: 9. Germline V gene lookup returns CDR1 MDHEN and CDR2 SYDVKM. The length of the CDR3 is 16 residues.

This clone was counted between two and nine times. The rearrangement links TRBV5-1 to TRBJ1-6; D is undetermined. Looked up from germline, CDR1 is SGHRS and CDR2 is YFSETQ. This CDR3 is 14 amino acids long. V was pared by 3 bases and J by 7 bases, with 11 bases between. The CDR3 nucleotides read TGCGCCAGCAGCTACGACCCACAGAATTCACCCCTCCACTTT. Its protein product is CASSYDPQNSPLHF.

The V gene is TRBV24-1, the J gene TRBJ1-5; TRBD1 might be the D (6 bases). This CDR3 has 17 amino acids. Germline-derived CDR1 and CDR2 are KGHDR and SFDVKD. Between the trimmed V and J ends, which lost 3 bases and 4 bases, there was a span of 18 bases. DNA for the CDR3: TGTGCCACCAGTGATACCCGGACAGACAGGAAAAATCAGCCCCAGCATTTT. This codes for CATSDTRTDRKNQPQHF.

J is TRBJ1-2 and V is TRBV5-1, with 9 bases identical to TRBD1. The CDR3 contains 14 residues. Losses at the gene ends were 4 bases for V and 3 bases for J; bases not matched to a gene: 4. Germline loops: CDR1 SGHRS, CDR2 YFSETQ. Here the CDR3 DNA reads TGCGCCAGCAGCGTACAGGGGGCGGACTATGGCTACACCTTC. Translated, it gives CASSVQGADYGYTF. The full variable domain, in which reference TRBV5-1 and TRBJ1-2 provide the parts outside the CDR3, is KAGVTQTPRYLIKTRGQQVTLSCSPISGHRSVSWYQQTPGQGLQFLFEYFSETQRNKGNFPGRFSGRQFSNSRSEMNVSTLELGDSALYLCASSVQGADYGYTFGSGTRLTVV.

The J gene is TRBJ1-5, the V gene TRBV28; tentative D call: TRBD1 (5 bases). The germline V gene encodes CDR1 MDHEN and CDR2 SYDVKM. The CDR3 totals 15 residues. The ends were cut back, 5 bases at V and 4 bases at J, with 15 bases in the middle. Here the CDR3 DNA reads TGTGCCAGCAGTCCTACCGGGACTGTTAATCAGCCCCAGCATTTT. This codes for CASSPTGTVNQPQHF.

The V call is TRBV6-2 or TRBV6-3, the J call TRBJ2-7; 8 nucleotides agree with TRBD2. This CDR3 is built from 15 residues. Germline trimming cut 4 bases from V and 2 bases from J; bases unmatched to any gene: 7. Germline V gene data show CDR1 as MNHEY and CDR2 as SVGEGT. DNA of the CDR3: TGTGCCAGCAGTTTGGCTTTAGCGGGACCCTACGAGCAGTACTTC. The encoded protein is CASSLALAGPYEQYF.

The V gene is TRBV28, the J gene TRBJ2-7, with 10 bases identical to TRBD2. The CDR3 is 14 residues long. CDR1 MDHEN and CDR2 SYDVKM come from the germline V gene. The V and J ends lost 4 bases and 6 bases, in that order; junction bases with no gene match: 6. The CDR3 DNA follows: TGTGCCAGCAGTTGCCCTAGCGGGAGCTGCGAGCAGTACTTC. This codes for CASSCPSGSCEQYF.

The gene calls are TRBV5-1 and TRBJ2-1; the match to TRBD1 covers 8 bases. The trim removed 0 bases at V and 7 bases at J, leaving 6 bases unmatched. The CDR3 has 15 residues. The germline V gene encodes CDR1 SGHRS and CDR2 YFSETQ. The CDR3 is CASSLVQGASNEQFF. CDR3 coding DNA: TGCGCCAGCAGCTTGGTTCAGGGGGCCAGTAATGAGCAGTTCTTC.